The 19 T cell receptor beta chains below all came from one sample that was sequenced in a study of OX40 agonist ivuxolimab in advanced cancers. Assay: immunoSEQ multiplex PCR; the TCRdb copy retains only in-frame clones and omits some. Seen here are fewer than 55,000 clones, approximately 80% observed once, and the top ten hold around 6.8%. Here the sequenced sample was CD4+ or CD8+ T cells sorted from blood, taken in a trial of the OX40 agonist ivuxolimab. Receptors originate from an adult with an advanced solid tumor such as melanoma, head and neck, liver or kidney cancer.

The chain recombines TRBV5-5 with TRBJ2-5; D call uncertain. Trimming took off 1 base at V and 2 bases at J, with 6 bases between the two ends. Germline lookup yields CDR1 SGHKS and CDR2 YYEKEE (reference sequence). The CDR3 totals 13 residues. CDR3 sequence reads: CASSLSWQETQYF. Written as DNA, the CDR3 is TGTGCCAGCAGCTTGTCCTGGCAAGAGACCCAGTACTTC.

This clone has more than one count but fewer than ten. The chain employs TRBV28 and TRBJ2-1; no reliable D call. The V end lost 1 base, the J end lost 2 bases, and 9 bases lay between the germline ends. The CDR3 contains 15 residues. Germline V gene sequence: CDR1 MDHEN, CDR2 SYDVKM. CDR3 nucleotides: TGTGCCAGCAGTTTATCCGGACGGACCTACAATGAGCAGTTCTTC. It translates to CASSLSGRTYNEQFF.

This rearrangement joins TRBV27 to TRBJ1-5, with 7 bases aligning to TRBD1. The germline V gene encodes CDR1 MNHEY and CDR2 SMNVEV (reference sequence). There are 13 residues in the CDR3. V was clipped by 6 bases and J by 6 bases; unmatched bases: 5. The CDR3 bases are TGTGCCAGCAGAGGGGGCTATACTCAGCCCCAGCATTTT. Encoded protein: CASRGGYTQPQHF.

The rearrangement joins TRBV30 to TRBJ2-7, with TRBD1 matching 7 bases. The CDR3 has 14 residues. Trimming cost V 0 bases and J 2 bases; bases outside gene matches: 4. Germline V gene lookup returns CDR1 GTSNPN and CDR2 SVGIG (reference sequence). The CDR3 spells CAWSVTGVPYEQYF. DNA for the CDR3: TGTGCCTGGAGTGTAACAGGGGTCCCCTACGAGCAGTACTTC.

The rearrangement links TRBV2 to TRBJ1-1, with 7 bases lining up with TRBD1. Trimming at V came to 1 base and at J to 3 bases, leaving 5 bases not matched to a gene. The CDR3 has 15 amino acids. CDR1 is SNHLY and CDR2 is FYNNEI in the germline V gene. The CDR3 here is CASSEEGAGYTEAFF. CDR3 nucleotides: TGTGCCAGCAGTGAAGAGGGGGCGGGGTACACTGAAGCTTTCTTT.

The chain has TRBV7-2 and TRBJ2-1, with 9 nucleotides matching TRBD1. The CDR3 totals 13 residues. V trimming: 4 bases; J trimming: 7 bases; junction bases outside the gene matches: 2. CDR1 and CDR2 from the germline V gene are SGHTA and FQGNSA. The DNA of the CDR3 is TGTGCCAGCAGCTCAGGACAGGGGAATGAGCAGTTCTTC. Its translation: CASSSGQGNEQFF.

The chain uses TRBV5-1 and TRBJ2-3; possible D gene TRBD2, 6 bases. This CDR3 is built from 14 residues. CDR1 SGHRS and CDR2 YFSETQ come from the germline V gene. V was cut by 6 bases and J by 2 bases, with 13 bases left in between. The chain's CDR3 is CASKVGGYTDTQYF. DNA of the CDR3: TGCGCCAGCAAGGTGGGAGGTTACACAGATACGCAGTATTTT.

The rearrangement uses TRBV9 and TRBJ1-6, with unresolved D. Germline CDR1 reads SGDLS; CDR2 reads YYNGEE. V dropped 2 bases and J dropped 7 bases, with 10 bases sitting between them. This CDR3 has 14 amino acids. Here the CDR3 DNA reads TGTGCCAGCAGCGTGCGGGTCTCCAATTCACCCCTCCACTTT. Residues: CASSVRVSNSPLHF.

The table lists this clone with a few counts. The chain carries TRBV14 and TRBJ2-7; D not resolved. V dropped 4 bases and J dropped 0 bases, with 10 bases sitting between them. The CDR3 runs to 14 residues. Germline V gene lookup returns CDR1 SGHDN and CDR2 FVKESK. CDR3 loop: CASSLWAGSYEQYF. In DNA, the CDR3 is TGTGCCAGCAGCCTCTGGGCAGGCTCCTACGAGCAGTACTTC. Filled out from reference TRBV14 and TRBJ2-7, the complete variable domain reads EAGVTQFPSHSVIEKGQTVTLRCDPISGHDNLYWYRRVMGKEIKFLLHFVKESKQDESGMPNNRFLAERTGGTYSTLKVQPAELEDSGVYFCASSLWAGSYEQYFGPGTRLTVT.

This clone occurred a few times. The gene calls are TRBV4-2 and TRBJ2-1, with 7 nucleotides matching TRBD2. The CDR3 is made up of 15 amino acids. Trimming removed 1 base from V and 6 bases from J; junction bases left unmatched: 6. Per the germline V gene, CDR1 is LGHNA and CDR2 is YNFKEQ. The CDR3 coding sequence is TGTGCCAGCAGCCAAGTTCGCGGGAGTCGCAATGAGCAGTTCTTC. Encoded protein: CASSQVRGSRNEQFF.

This chain links TRBV7-2 with TRBJ1-5, with TRBD1 matching 9 bases. Germline lookup yields CDR1 SGHTA and CDR2 FQGNSA. Unmatched junction bases numbered 5, after V lost 0 bases and J lost 5 bases. The CDR3 is 16 amino acids. CDR3 amino acids: CASSLAWDREDQPQHF. The CDR3 DNA follows: TGTGCCAGCAGCTTAGCGTGGGACAGGGAAGATCAGCCCCAGCATTTT.

In its sample, this clone was seen once. This chain joins TRBV14 and TRBJ2-7; D perhaps matches TRBD2 (6 bases). V dropped 1 base and J dropped 3 bases, with 10 bases sitting between them. Germline CDR1 and CDR2: SGHDN and FVKESK. This CDR3 region has 14 residues. CDR3 region: CASSQGAGGYEQYF. The CDR3 DNA follows: TGTGCCAGCAGCCAAGGCGCCGGGGGCTACGAGCAGTACTTC.

The gene calls are TRBV7-2 and TRBJ2-1; D possibly corresponds to TRBD2 (6 bases). Germline V gene data show CDR1 as SGHTA and CDR2 as FQGNSA. The V gene lost 2 bases and the J gene lost 6 bases, with 11 bases spanning the gap. This CDR3 has 14 residues. CDR3 nucleotide sequence: TGTGCCAGCAGCTTAACTCTAGCGCGCAATGAGCAGTTCTTC. This sequence encodes CASSLTLARNEQFF.

The DNA for the CDR3 is TGTGCCAGCAGCGTAGTTTCAGGGGCCCCTAACTATGGCTACACCTTC. It encodes CASSVVSGAPNYGYTF. The J gene is TRBJ1-2, the V gene TRBV9; D might be TRBD1 (6 bases). Germline values: CDR1 SGDLS, CDR2 YYNGEE. Trimming removed 0 bases at V and 0 bases at J, with 12 bases between. CDR3 size: 16 residues.

The chain carries TRBV5-6 and TRBJ2-5; TRBD2 aligns across 13 bases. V trimming: 5 bases; J trimming: 4 bases; junction bases outside the gene matches: 2. Per the germline V gene, CDR1 is SGHDT and CDR2 is YYEEEE. The CDR3 has 14 amino acids. The CDR3 DNA is TGTGCCAGCAGACTAGCGGGAGGGGTAGAGACCCAGTACTTC. Its translation: CASRLAGGVETQYF.

The V and J genes are TRBV19 and TRBJ2-5; 9 bases align to TRBD1. Trimming cost V 5 bases and J 5 bases; bases outside gene matches: 6. Germline CDR1 and CDR2: LNHDA and SQIVND (reference sequence). The CDR3 totals 14 residues. The CDR3: CASSVLDRGETQYF. CDR3 nucleotides: TGTGCCAGTAGTGTCCTCGACAGGGGGGAGACCCAGTACTTC.

This sequence joins TRBV10-3 and TRBJ2-1; 15 bases fit TRBD2. From germline, CDR1 is ENHRY and CDR2 SYGVKD. V was clipped by 6 bases and J by 8 bases; unmatched bases: 8. The CDR3 contains 16 residues. The CDR3 region is CAISGTSGRSSDEQFF. DNA of the CDR3: TGTGCCATCAGCGGGACTAGCGGGAGGTCGTCGGATGAGCAGTTCTTC.

V usage is TRBV29-1 and J usage is TRBJ2-7; D ambiguous. The germline V gene has CDR1 SQVTM and CDR2 ANQGSEA. V lost 5 bases to trimming and J lost 3 bases, with 11 bases between them. CDR3 size: 12 residues. Written as DNA, the CDR3 is TGCAGCGTTAGGCGAGTTGACTACGAGCAGTACTTC. Translation: CSVRRVDYEQYF.

J is TRBJ1-1 and V is TRBV28, with 9 bases matching TRBD1. The CDR3 spans 15 residues. CDR1 is MDHEN and CDR2 is SYDVKM in the germline V gene. Germline trimming cut 7 bases from V and 1 base from J; bases unmatched to any gene: 7. The CDR3 DNA reads as TGTGCCAGCACTAATCCGGGACAGGGGAACACTGAAGCTTTCTTT. This codes for CASTNPGQGNTEAFF.